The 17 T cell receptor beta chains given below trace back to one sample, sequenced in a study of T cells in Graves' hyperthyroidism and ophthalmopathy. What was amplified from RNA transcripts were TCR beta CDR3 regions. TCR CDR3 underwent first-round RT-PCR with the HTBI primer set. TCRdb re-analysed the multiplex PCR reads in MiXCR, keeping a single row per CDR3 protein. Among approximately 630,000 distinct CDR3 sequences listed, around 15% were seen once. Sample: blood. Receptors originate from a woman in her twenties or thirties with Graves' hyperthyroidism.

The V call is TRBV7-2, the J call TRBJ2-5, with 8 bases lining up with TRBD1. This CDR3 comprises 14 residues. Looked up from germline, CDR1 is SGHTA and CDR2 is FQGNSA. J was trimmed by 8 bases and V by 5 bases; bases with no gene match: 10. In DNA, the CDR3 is TGTGCCAGCAGCAATGGACAGGGCTACTATACCCAGTACTTC. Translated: CASSNGQGYYTQYF.

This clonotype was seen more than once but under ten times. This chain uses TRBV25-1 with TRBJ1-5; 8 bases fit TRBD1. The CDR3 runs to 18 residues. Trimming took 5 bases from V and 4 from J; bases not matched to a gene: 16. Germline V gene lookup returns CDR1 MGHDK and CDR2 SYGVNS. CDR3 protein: CASSPIPTGATENQPQHF. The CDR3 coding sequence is TGTGCCAGCAGTCCGATCCCGACAGGGGCGACGGAAAATCAGCCCCAGCATTTT.

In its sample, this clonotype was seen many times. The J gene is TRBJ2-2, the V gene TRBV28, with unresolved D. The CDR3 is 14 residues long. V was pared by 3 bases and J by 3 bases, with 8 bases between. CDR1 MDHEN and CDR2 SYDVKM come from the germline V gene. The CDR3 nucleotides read TGTGCCAGCAGTTTCCAACAGTACACCGGGGAGCTGTTTTTT. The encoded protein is CASSFQQYTGELFF.

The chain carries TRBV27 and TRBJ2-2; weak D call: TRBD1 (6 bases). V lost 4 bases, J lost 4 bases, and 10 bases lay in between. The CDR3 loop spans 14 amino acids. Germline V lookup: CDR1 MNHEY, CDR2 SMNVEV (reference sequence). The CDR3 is CASSSGHPTGELFF. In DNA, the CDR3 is TGTGCCAGCAGTTCGGGACACCCCACCGGGGAGCTGTTTTTT.

The CDR3 region is CASSSGTGSPPLHF. The CDR3 DNA sequence: TGTGCCAGCAGTTCTGGAACAGGGAGCCCACCCCTCCACTTT. The rearrangement uses TRBV27 and TRBJ1-6; D possibly corresponds to TRBD1 (6 bases). This CDR3 is built from 14 residues. The V gene's germline CDR1 is MNHEY and CDR2 SMNVEV (reference sequence). V was trimmed by 4 bases and J by 11 bases, leaving 15 bases between them.

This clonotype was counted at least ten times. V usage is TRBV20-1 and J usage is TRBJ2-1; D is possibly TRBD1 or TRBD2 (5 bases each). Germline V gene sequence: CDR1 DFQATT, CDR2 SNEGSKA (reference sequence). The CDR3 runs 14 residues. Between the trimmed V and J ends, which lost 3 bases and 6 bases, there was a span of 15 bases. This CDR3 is CSARGTGGANEQFF. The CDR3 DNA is TGCAGTGCTAGGGGGACCGGAGGAGCCAATGAGCAGTTCTTC.

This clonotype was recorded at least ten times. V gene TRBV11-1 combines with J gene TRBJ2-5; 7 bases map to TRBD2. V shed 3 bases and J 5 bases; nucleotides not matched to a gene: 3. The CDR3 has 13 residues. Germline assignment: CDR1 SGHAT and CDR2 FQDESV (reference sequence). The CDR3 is CASSFGSGETQYF. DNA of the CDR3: TGTGCCAGCAGCTTTGGTAGCGGGGAGACCCAGTACTTC.

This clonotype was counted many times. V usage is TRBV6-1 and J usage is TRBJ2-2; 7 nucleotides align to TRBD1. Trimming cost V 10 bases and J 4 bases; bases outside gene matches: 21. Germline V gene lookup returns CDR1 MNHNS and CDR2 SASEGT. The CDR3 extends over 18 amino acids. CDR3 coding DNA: TGTGCCACTCAGATCTTACACAGGGGTATCTTATCCACCGGGGAGCTGTTTTTT. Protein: CATQILHRGILSTGELFF.

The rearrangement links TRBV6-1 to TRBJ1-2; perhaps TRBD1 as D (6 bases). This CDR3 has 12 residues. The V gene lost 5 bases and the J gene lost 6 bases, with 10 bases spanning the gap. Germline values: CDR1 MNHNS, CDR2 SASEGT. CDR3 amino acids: CASSFRGHGYTF. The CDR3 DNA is TGTGCCAGCAGTTTCAGGGGTCATGGCTACACCTTC.

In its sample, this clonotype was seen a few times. This CDR3 is CSAKMTGADTQYF. For the CDR3, the DNA is TGCAGTGCTAAAATGACAGGGGCAGATACGCAGTATTTT. V is TRBV20-1 and J is TRBJ2-3, with TRBD1 identical over 8 bases. The CDR3 extends over 13 amino acids. Unmatched junction bases numbered 4, after V lost 4 bases and J lost 4 bases. Germline V gives CDR1 DFQATT, CDR2 SNEGSKA (reference sequence).

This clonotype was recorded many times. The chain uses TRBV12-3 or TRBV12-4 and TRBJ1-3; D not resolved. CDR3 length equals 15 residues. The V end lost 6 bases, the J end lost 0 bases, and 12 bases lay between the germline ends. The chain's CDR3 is CASRTGLGSGNTIYF. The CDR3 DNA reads TGTGCCAGCAGAACGGGTCTGGGCTCTGGAAACACCATATATTTT.

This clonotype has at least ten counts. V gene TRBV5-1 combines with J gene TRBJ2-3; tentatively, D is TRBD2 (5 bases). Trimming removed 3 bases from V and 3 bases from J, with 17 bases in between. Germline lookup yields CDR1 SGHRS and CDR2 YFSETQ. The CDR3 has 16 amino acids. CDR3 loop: CASSSYLGGRTDTQYF. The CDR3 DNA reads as TGCGCCAGCAGCTCGTATCTAGGAGGTCGAACAGATACGCAGTATTTT. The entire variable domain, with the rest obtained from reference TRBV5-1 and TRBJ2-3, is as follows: KAGVTQTPRYLIKTRGQQVTLSCSPISGHRSVSWYQQTPGQGLQFLFEYFSETQRNKGNFPGRFSGRQFSNSRSEMNVSTLELGDSALYLCASSSYLGGRTDTQYFGPGTRLTVL.

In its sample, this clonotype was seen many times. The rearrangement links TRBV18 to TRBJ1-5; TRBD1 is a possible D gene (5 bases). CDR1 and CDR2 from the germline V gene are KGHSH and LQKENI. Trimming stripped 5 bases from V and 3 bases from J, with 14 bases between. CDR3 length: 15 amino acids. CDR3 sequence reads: CASSSTGAINQPQHF. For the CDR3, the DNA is TGTGCCAGCTCATCGACTGGGGCCATCAATCAGCCCCAGCATTTT.

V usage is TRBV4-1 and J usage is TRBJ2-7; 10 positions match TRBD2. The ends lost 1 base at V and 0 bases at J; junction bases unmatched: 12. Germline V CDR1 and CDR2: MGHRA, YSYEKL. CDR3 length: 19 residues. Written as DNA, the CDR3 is TGCGCCAGCAGCCAAGGTCCGCCTCTCACTAGCGGGGTCTCCTACGAGCAGTACTTC. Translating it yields CASSQGPPLTSGVSYEQYF.

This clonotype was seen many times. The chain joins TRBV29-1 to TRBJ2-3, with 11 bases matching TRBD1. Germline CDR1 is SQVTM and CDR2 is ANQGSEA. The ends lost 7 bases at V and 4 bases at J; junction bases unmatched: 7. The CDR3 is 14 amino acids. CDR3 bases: TGCAGCGGTGGGACAGGGGGTATAGCAGATACGCAGTATTTT. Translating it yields CSGGTGGIADTQYF.

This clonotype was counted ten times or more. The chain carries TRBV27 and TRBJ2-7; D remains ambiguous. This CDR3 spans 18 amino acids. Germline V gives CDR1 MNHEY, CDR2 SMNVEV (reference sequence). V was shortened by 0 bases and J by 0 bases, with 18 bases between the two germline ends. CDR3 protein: CASSLSRSKSAYSYEQYF. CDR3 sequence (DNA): TGTGCCAGCAGTTTATCGCGCTCTAAAAGCGCGTACTCCTACGAGCAGTACTTC.

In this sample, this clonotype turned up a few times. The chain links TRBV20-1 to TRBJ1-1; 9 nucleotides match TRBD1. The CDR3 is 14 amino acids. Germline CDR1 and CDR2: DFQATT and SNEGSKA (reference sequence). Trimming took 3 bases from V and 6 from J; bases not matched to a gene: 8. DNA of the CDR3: TGCAGTGCTAGTGCAGGACAGGGGACCGCTGAAGCTTTCTTT. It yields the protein CSASAGQGTAEAFF.